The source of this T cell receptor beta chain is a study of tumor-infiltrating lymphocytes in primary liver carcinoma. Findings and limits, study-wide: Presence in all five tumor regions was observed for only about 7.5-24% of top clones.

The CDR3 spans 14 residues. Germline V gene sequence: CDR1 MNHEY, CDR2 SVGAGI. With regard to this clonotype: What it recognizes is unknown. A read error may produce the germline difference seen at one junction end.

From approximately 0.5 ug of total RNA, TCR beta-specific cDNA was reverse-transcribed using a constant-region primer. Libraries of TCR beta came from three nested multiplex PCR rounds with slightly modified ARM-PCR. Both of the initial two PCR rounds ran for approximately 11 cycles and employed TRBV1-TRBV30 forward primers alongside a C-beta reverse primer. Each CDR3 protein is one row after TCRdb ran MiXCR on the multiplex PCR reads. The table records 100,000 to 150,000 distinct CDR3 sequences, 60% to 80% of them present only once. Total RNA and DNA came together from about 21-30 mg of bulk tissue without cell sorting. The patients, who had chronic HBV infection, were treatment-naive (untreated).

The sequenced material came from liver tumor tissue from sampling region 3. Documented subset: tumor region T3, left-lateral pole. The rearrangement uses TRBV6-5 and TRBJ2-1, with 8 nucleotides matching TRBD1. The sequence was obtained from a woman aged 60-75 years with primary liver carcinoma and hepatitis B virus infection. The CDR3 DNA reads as TGTGCCAGCAGGGTACAGGGGGGCTACAATGAGCAGCTCTTC. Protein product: CASRVQGGYNEQLF.